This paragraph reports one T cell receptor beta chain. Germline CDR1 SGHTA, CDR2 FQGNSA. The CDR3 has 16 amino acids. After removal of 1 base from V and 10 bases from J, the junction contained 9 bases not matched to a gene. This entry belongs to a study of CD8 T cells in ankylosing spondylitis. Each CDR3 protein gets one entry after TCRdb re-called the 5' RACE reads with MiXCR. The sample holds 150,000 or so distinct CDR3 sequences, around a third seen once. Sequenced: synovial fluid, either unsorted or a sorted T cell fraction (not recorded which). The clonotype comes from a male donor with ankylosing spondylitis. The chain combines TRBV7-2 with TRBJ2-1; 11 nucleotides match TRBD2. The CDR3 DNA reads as TGTGCCAGCAGCTTAGAACTAGCGGGGGCCCTCGGGGAGCAGTTCTTC. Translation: CASSLELAGALGEQFF.